The next 27 T cell receptor beta chains were all read from a single sample in a study of beta chain features in type 1 diabetes. The authors reverse transcribed all of the isolated RNA, so sequencing captured expressed TCRB transcripts. Sequencing used immunoSEQ multiplex PCR; TCRdb keeps in-frame clones, though not all of them. The top ten hold 0.03% to 0.04% of the sample, which has 500,000 to 850,000 clones, more than 13% seen once. These receptors are not linked to any known antigen. Study results and limitations: Significant though moderate, a shortening of TCRB CDR3s appeared in all four CD4+ subsets of Type 1 diabetes patients.

The sequenced sample was naive CD4+ T cells from blood. Source of these receptors: a young man with type 1 diabetes.

This chain links TRBV14 with TRBJ2-5; 8 bases fit TRBD2. The CDR3 runs to 16 residues. The ends lost 0 bases at V and 4 bases at J; junction bases unmatched: 7. CDR1 is SGHDN and CDR2 is FVKESK in the germline V gene. The CDR3 sequence is CASSQEWSGSLETQYF. CDR3 DNA: TGTGCCAGCAGCCAAGAATGGAGCGGGAGCTTAGAGACCCAGTACTTC.

This clone was seen only a few times. The chain employs TRBV6-5 and TRBJ1-2, with TRBD1 as a possible D gene (5 bases). Per germline, CDR1 MNHEY and CDR2 SVGAGI. This CDR3 has 14 residues. V lost 7 bases to trimming and J lost 6 bases, with 18 bases between them. CDR3 protein: CASTAGFLIDGYTF. In DNA, the CDR3 is TGTGCCAGCACGGCAGGGTTCCTAATAGATGGCTACACCTTC.

In nucleotides, the CDR3 is TGTGCCAGCTCACCACTTCCCCGCGCGGGCCCGGGCAATGAGCAGTTCTTC. Its translation: CASSPLPRAGPGNEQFF. The chain employs TRBV18 and TRBJ2-1; possible D gene TRBD2, 5 bases. The germline V gene encodes CDR1 KGHSH and CDR2 LQKENI. The CDR3 has 17 amino acids. V lost 1 base and J lost 6, with 19 bases in between.

J is TRBJ2-1 and V is TRBV20-1; perhaps D is TRBD1 or TRBD2 (6 bases each). The CDR3 is made up of 11 amino acids. The V end lost 7 bases, the J end lost 10 bases, and 14 bases lay between the germline ends. CDR1 and CDR2 from the germline V gene are DFQATT and SNEGSKA (reference sequence). In DNA, the CDR3 is TGCAGTGTAGGGGGGCCGAAGGAGCAGTTCTTC. Its translation is CSVGGPKEQFF.

As to this clone: Other DNA variants within this sample encode the same CDR3. The chain carries TRBV30 and TRBJ1-5; D gene uncertain. The CDR3 consists of 13 residues. The germline V gene encodes CDR1 GTSNPN and CDR2 SVGIG (reference sequence). V lost 2 bases and J 0 bases, leaving 5 bases between the germline ends. The CDR3 coding sequence is TGTGCCTGGAGTCCAGATAGCAATCAGCCCCAGCATTTT. It yields the protein CAWSPDSNQPQHF.

The chain employs TRBV10-3 and TRBJ2-3; D is unclear. Germline V gives CDR1 ENHRY, CDR2 SYGVKD. Trimming took 6 bases from V and 9 from J, leaving 10 bases between them. This CDR3 has 11 amino acids. CDR3 loop: CAIRSGETQYF. For the CDR3, the DNA is TGTGCCATCAGGTCAGGAGAGACGCAGTATTTT.

This clone occurred a few times. The junction departs from germline at one end; a sequencing error may be responsible. V is TRBV30 and J is TRBJ2-7, with D maybe TRBD1 (6 bases). This CDR3 has 12 residues. Looked up from germline, CDR1 is GTSNPN and CDR2 is SVGIG (reference sequence). CDR3 loop: CAWSLGRTVVHF. For the CDR3, the DNA is TGTGCCTGGAGCCTAGGGCGGACAGTAGTACACTTC.

The V gene is TRBV29-1, the J gene TRBJ2-2, with a tentative D call TRBD1 (6 bases). Per germline, CDR1 SQVTM and CDR2 ANQGSEA. With 7 bases removed from V and 5 bases from J, the gap between germline ends came to 20 bases. This CDR3 spans 15 amino acids. CDR3 in amino acids: CSAIGQPEGTGELFF. The DNA for the CDR3 is TGCAGCGCGATAGGACAGCCTGAAGGGACCGGGGAGCTGTTTTTT.

This chain connects TRBV10-2 to TRBJ1-5, with 8 positions matching TRBD1. Germline CDR1 and CDR2: WSHSY and SAAADI. With V trimmed by 7 bases and J by 6 bases, 11 bases remained unmatched. The CDR3 contains 15 residues. The CDR3 nucleotides are TGCGCCAGCACCCGACAGGGGATAGTGGGTCAGCCCCAGCATTTT. It codes for CASTRQGIVGQPQHF.

The chain joins TRBV7-9 to TRBJ2-1; D not certain. The V end was cut by 2 bases, the J end by 6 bases, with 8 bases between. The germline CDR1 and CDR2 sequences are SEHNR and FQNEAQ (reference sequence). The CDR3 has 13 amino acids. CDR3 nucleotide sequence: TGTGCCAGCAGCTTAAACGTTCTCAATGAGCAGTTCTTC. It codes for CASSLNVLNEQFF.

The J gene is TRBJ1-4, the V gene TRBV11-2; TRBD1 is a possible D gene (6 bases). Germline values: CDR1 SGHAT, CDR2 FQNNGV. V was trimmed by 3 bases and J by 8 bases, leaving 13 bases between them. This CDR3 is 14 amino acids long. DNA of the CDR3: TGTGCCAGCAGCTTCACAGGGTCGGACGAAAAACTGTTTTTT. This gives the protein CASSFTGSDEKLFF.

The chain is built from TRBV18 and TRBJ2-3, with D unclear. The CDR3 contains 14 residues. Between the trimmed V and J ends, which lost 6 bases and 2 bases, there was a span of 12 bases. Germline V lookup: CDR1 KGHSH, CDR2 LQKENI. The CDR3 coding sequence is TGTGCCAGCTCGCCTTTTGGGCACACAGATACGCAGTATTTT. Translated, it gives CASSPFGHTDTQYF.

On this clone: The same CDR3 also results from other DNA sequences found in this sample. This chain uses TRBV18 with TRBJ1-2; D may be TRBD1 (5 bases). CDR1 and CDR2 (germline): KGHSH, LQKENI. This CDR3 has 11 residues. Trimming removed 6 bases from V and 8 bases from J, with 10 bases in between. The DNA of the CDR3 is TGTGCCAGCTCTCCCGGGACCGGCTACACCTTC. It yields the protein CASSPGTGYTF.

The chain joins TRBV28 to TRBJ1-4; no firm D call. The CDR3 spans 11 residues. V lost 6 bases and J lost 6, with 5 bases in between. The germline CDR1 and CDR2 sequences are MDHEN and SYDVKM. CDR3 DNA sequence: TGTGCCAGCAGGATATATGAAAAACTGTTTTTT. This sequence encodes CASRIYEKLFF.

V usage is TRBV23-1 and J usage is TRBJ1-2; tentative D call: TRBD1 (6 bases). TRBV23-1 is an open reading frame whose function is uncertain. V lost 6 bases to trimming and J lost 0 bases, with 20 bases between them. The CDR3 has 17 amino acids. CDR3: CASSLCCGQTTNYGYTF. CDR3 sequence (DNA): TGCGCCAGCAGCCTATGCTGCGGACAGACTACTAACTATGGCTACACCTTC.

This clone came up a few times. The V call is TRBV29-1, the J call TRBJ2-1, with 14 bases lining up with TRBD2. With 8 bases clipped from V and 5 bases from J, the junction kept 17 bases outside the gene matches. The germline gives CDR1 SQVTM, CDR2 ANQGSEA. This CDR3 region has 18 residues. In DNA form, the CDR3 reads TGCAGCTACCGGGCACCTGGGACTAGCGGGAGATCTGACAATGAGCAGTTCTTC. Translated: CSYRAPGTSGRSDNEQFF.

The chain couples TRBV10-3 to TRBJ2-5, with no clear D. Germline assignment: CDR1 ENHRY and CDR2 SYGVKD. The V end was cut by 4 bases, the J end by 1 base, with 7 bases between. This CDR3 contains 13 residues. CDR3 coding DNA: TGTGCCATCAGTGTTACCAGCCAAGAGACCCAGTACTTC. It specifies CAISVTSQETQYF.

This clone was picked up a small number of times. This rearrangement joins TRBV9 to TRBJ2-7; D is uncertain. Per the germline V gene, CDR1 is SGDLS and CDR2 is YYNGEE. V was pared by 7 bases and J by 2 bases, with 10 bases between. The CDR3 covers 12 residues. Here the CDR3 DNA reads TGTGCCAGCGCGGAAGGGCCCTACGAGCAGTACTTC. Its translation: CASAEGPYEQYF.

This clone was picked up a small number of times. The CDR3 DNA is TGCAGCGTTAAAGGTGGGGAGTTGACCTATGGCTACACCTTC. Its translation is CSVKGGELTYGYTF. The V call is TRBV29-1, the J call TRBJ1-2; no firm D call. Per germline, CDR1 SQVTM and CDR2 ANQGSEA. The CDR3 runs 14 residues. Trimming stripped 5 bases from V and 4 bases from J, with 17 bases between.

This clone was observed a few times. Here the CDR3 reads CAWSVPGGSNQPQHF. In DNA, the CDR3 is TGTGCCTGGAGTGTACCTGGGGGAAGCAATCAGCCCCAGCATTTT. V usage is TRBV30 and J usage is TRBJ1-5; D may be TRBD1 (5 bases). The CDR3 contains 15 residues. Trimming pared 0 bases from V and 1 base from J, leaving 10 bases between. The germline V gene encodes CDR1 GTSNPN and CDR2 SVGIG (reference sequence).

This clone came up many times. The same CDR3 can be traced to other DNA sequences in this sample. The rearrangement uses TRBV4-1 and TRBJ2-1, with D unclear. The CDR3 contains 13 residues. Germline lookup yields CDR1 MGHRA and CDR2 YSYEKL. V dropped 0 bases and J dropped 2 bases, with 2 bases sitting between them. CDR3 bases: TGCGCCAGCAGCCAAGATCCCTACAATGAGCAGTTCTTC. As protein: CASSQDPYNEQFF.

Only a few counts were recorded for this clone. V and J are TRBV28 and TRBJ1-1, with 9 bases identical to TRBD1. Germline V gene sequence: CDR1 MDHEN, CDR2 SYDVKM. The junction had 7 bases not matched to a gene; V was cut back by 6 bases and J by 11 bases. This CDR3 spans 12 amino acids. CDR3 DNA: TGTGCCAGCAGCTATACAGGGGGCAAGGCTTTCTTT. This translates into CASSYTGGKAFF.

The rearrangement links TRBV7-2 to TRBJ2-2; 7 positions agree with TRBD2. The CDR3 totals 15 residues. The germline CDR1 and CDR2 sequences are SGHTA and FQGNSA. The V and J ends lost 5 bases and 1 base, in that order; junction bases with no gene match: 4. CDR3 sequence (DNA): TGTGCCAGCAGCGAGCGGGGAAAGAACACCGGGGAGCTGTTTTTT. Translating it yields CASSERGKNTGELFF.

The chain carries TRBV12-2 and TRBJ2-7; TRBD1 reflects the table's D call only, with no check against the DNA. TRBV12-2 is assigned pseudogene status. This CDR3 region has 14 residues. The CDR3 sequence: CASRLVIRGYEQYF. For the CDR3, the DNA is TGTGCAAGTCGCTTAGTGATAAGGGGCTACGAGCAGTACTTC.

Written as DNA, the CDR3 is TGTGCCAGCAGGCCCGACGCCATAACCTATGGCTACACCTTC. Translation: CASRPDAITYGYTF. The V call is TRBV6-6, the J call TRBJ1-2; unclear D gene. The CDR3 contains 14 residues. The germline gives CDR1 MNHNY, CDR2 SVGAGI (reference sequence). The V gene lost 6 bases and the J gene lost 4 bases, with 15 bases spanning the gap.

This clone turned up a few times. The V gene is TRBV30, the J gene TRBJ1-2, with 8 bases aligning to TRBD1. J was trimmed by 6 bases and V by 4 bases; bases with no gene match: 4. This CDR3 contains 12 residues. Germline assignment: CDR1 GTSNPN and CDR2 SVGIG (reference sequence). CDR3 loop: CAWTGQGNGYTF. CDR3 in DNA: TGTGCCTGGACCGGACAGGGAAATGGCTACACCTTC.

The chain recombines TRBV7-2 with TRBJ2-7; D perhaps matches TRBD2 (5 bases). CDR1 and CDR2 from the germline V gene are SGHTA and FQGNSA. This CDR3 region has 14 residues. Trimming removed 2 bases at V and 3 bases at J, with 11 bases between. CDR3 amino acids: CASSLNWESYEQYF. The CDR3 DNA reads as TGTGCCAGCAGCTTAAATTGGGAGAGCTACGAGCAGTACTTC. The variable domain in full, with the rest retrieved from reference TRBV7-2 and TRBJ2-7, is GAGVSQSPSNKVTEKGKDVELRCDPISGHTALYWYRQSLGQGLEFLIYFQGNSAPDKSGLPSDRFSAERTGGSVSTLTIQRTQQEDSAVYLCASSLNWESYEQYFGPGTRLTVT.